This T cell receptor beta chain was obtained from a study of response to subunit inactivated influenza vaccine. The study's findings and limits: The study's authors posited that every seasonal influenza vaccination enlists few new T cells.

TCRdb reprocessed the RT-PCR reads via MiXCR and lists one record per CDR3 protein. The sample carries about 530,000 distinct CDR3 sequences, 10% to 15% recorded once. A word on this clonotype: Antigen: not known.

This clonotype was obtained from a man aged 50-59 years who received an inactivated influenza vaccine. The sequenced sample was PBMCs from blood, obtained roughly 45 days after vaccination.

The CDR3 DNA is TGTGCCAGCAGCCAAGTACTCGGGACAGGGTATGGCTACACCTTC. It encodes CASSQVLGTGYGYTF. The chain joins TRBV3-1 to TRBJ1-2; 9 bases are a match to TRBD1. The CDR3 runs to 15 residues. Germline-derived CDR1 and CDR2 are LGHDT and YNNKEL (reference sequence). Unmatched junction bases numbered 5, after V lost 1 base and J lost 5 bases. The entire variable domain, with the rest obtained from reference TRBV3-1 and TRBJ1-2, is as follows: DTAVSQTPKYLVTQMGNDKSIKCEQNLGHDTMYWYKQDSKKFLKIMFSYNNKELIINETVPNRFSPKSPDKAHLNLHINSLELGDSAVYFCASSQVLGTGYGYTFGSGTRLTVV.